Presented here are 7 T cell receptor beta chains from one specimen sequenced in a study of beta chain features in type 1 diabetes. The whole isolated RNA underwent reverse transcription, so sequencing captured expressed TCRB transcripts. Using immunoSEQ multiplex PCR, the repertoire was profiled, and TCRdb retains in-frame clones only, with some absent. The sample carries about 470,000 clones, approximately 30% recorded once. Material: naive CD4+ T cells from blood. These receptors were taken from a man in his late teens or twenties in good health.

The DNA of the CDR3 is TGTGCCAGCAGCTTGCATAACACCGGGGAGCTGTTTTTT. Translated: CASSLHNTGELFF. The chain carries TRBV5-4 and TRBJ2-2; unclear D gene. This CDR3 has 13 amino acids. V was pared by 1 base and J by 2 bases, with 3 bases between. Germline V gene data show CDR1 as SGHNT and CDR2 as YYREEE (reference sequence).

This clone occurred a few times. The chain uses TRBV7-2 and TRBJ2-5; D gene uncertain. Trimming removed 5 bases from V and 5 bases from J, with 15 bases in between. CDR3 size: 14 residues. CDR1 and CDR2 (germline): SGHTA, FQGNSA. This CDR3 reads CASSPNLVRETQYF. The CDR3, as DNA: TGTGCCAGCAGCCCCAACCTAGTTAGGGAGACCCAGTACTTC.

This clone turned up a few times. The chain links TRBV13 to TRBJ2-1; tentatively, D is TRBD2 (5 bases). This CDR3 region has 14 residues. The germline V gene has CDR1 PRHDT and CDR2 FYEKMQ (reference sequence). Deletions cut 5 bases from V and 1 base from J, with 9 bases between. As DNA, the CDR3 is TGTGCCAGCAGCCACCGGGGTTCCTACAATGAGCAGTTCTTC. This sequence encodes CASSHRGSYNEQFF.

Notes on this clone: At the DNA level, this CDR3 is encoded by other sequences in the same sample as well. This chain joins TRBV30 and TRBJ2-7; D may be TRBD1 (6 bases). Germline CDR1 GTSNPN, CDR2 SVGIG (reference sequence). V lost 2 bases to trimming and J lost 1 base, with 9 bases between them. The CDR3 is made up of 13 amino acids. CDR3: CAWSPDSSYEQYF. CDR3 in DNA: TGTGCCTGGAGTCCGGACAGTTCCTACGAGCAGTACTTC. Based on the CDR3 plus reference TRBV30 and TRBJ2-7, the full variable domain is SQTIHQWPATLVQPVGSPLSLECTVEGTSNPNLYWYRQAAGRGLQLLFYSVGIGQISSEVPQNLSASRPQDRQFILSSKKLLLSDSGFYLCAWSPDSSYEQYFGPGTRLTVT.

This clone has a handful of counts. The chain joins TRBV2 to TRBJ2-7; 11 nucleotides line up with TRBD2. Unmatched junction bases numbered 11, after V lost 6 bases and J lost 7 bases. Germline loops: CDR1 SNHLY, CDR2 FYNNEI. CDR3 length equals 15 residues. The CDR3 region is CASRALAGGRREQYF. The CDR3 nucleotides are TGTGCCAGCAGGGCCTTAGCGGGAGGGCGTCGAGAGCAGTACTTC.

This clone appeared a few times. The rearrangement joins TRBV5-6 to TRBJ1-5; 8 nucleotides line up with TRBD1. Trimming cost V 3 bases and J 5 bases; bases outside gene matches: 7. Per the germline V gene, CDR1 is SGHDT and CDR2 is YYEEEE. The CDR3 contains 15 residues. The CDR3 bases are TGTGCCAGCAGCTCCGGACAGGGTCTGTATCAGCCCCAGCATTTT. Translation: CASSSGQGLYQPQHF.

This clone was detected a few times. The chain combines TRBV7-2 with TRBJ2-1, with D unclear. CDR1 is SGHTA, CDR2 FQGNSA, per germline. V was pared by 5 bases and J by 10 bases, with 12 bases between. The CDR3 runs to 12 residues. The CDR3 nucleotides read TGTGCCAGCAGCCCTGGGCCGGCGGAGCAGTTCTTC. It specifies CASSPGPAEQFF. Combining the CDR3 with reference TRBV7-2 and TRBJ2-1 gives the whole variable domain GAGVSQSPSNKVTEKGKDVELRCDPISGHTALYWYRQSLGQGLEFLIYFQGNSAPDKSGLPSDRFSAERTGGSVSTLTIQRTQQEDSAVYLCASSPGPAEQFFGPGTRLTVL.